The sequence of this T cell receptor beta chain was determined in a study of identical twins. Germline V gene sequence: CDR1 SGHDT, CDR2 YYEEEE. Losses at the gene ends were 4 bases for V and 4 bases for J; bases not matched to a gene: 6. This CDR3 comprises 14 residues. One entry per CDR3 protein results from TCRdb running MiXCR on the 5' RACE reads. In the table there are more than 600,000 distinct CDR3 sequences, 15% to 20% of which are singletons. These data are also associated with another study on T cells expressing NK-cell markers.

The source of this sequence is a woman under 30 in good health. The J gene is TRBJ2-7, the V gene TRBV5-6; 9 bases align to TRBD1. Sequenced sample: PBMCs. CDR3 protein: CASSPGTGWYEQYF. CDR3 DNA: TGTGCCAGCAGCCCGGGGACAGGGTGGTACGAGCAGTACTTC.